These T cell receptor beta chains were read from a single sample in a study of T cells in Graves' hyperthyroidism and ophthalmopathy. TCRdb re-analysed the multiplex PCR reads in MiXCR, keeping a single row per CDR3 protein. The sample lists more than 550,000 distinct CDR3 sequences; about 45% were seen once. Specimen: peripheral blood or thyroid tissue (not recorded which). These receptors came from an adult man with Graves' disease, either hyperthyroidism or ophthalmopathy (not recorded which). CDR3s include the opening cysteine and the closing phenylalanine or tryptophan. The D gene is left open where the match is weak. The size entry is marked missing in some rows and otherwise reads once, few, many or a size class.

clone_size d_call j_call v_call cdr3_aa cdr3_nt
few . TRBJ1-6 TRBV3-1 CASSQDSYNSPLHF TGTGCCAGCAGCCAAGACAGTTATAATTCACCCCTCCACTTT
few TRBD1 TRBJ2-5 TRBV6-1 CASSYDQGEVETQYF TGTGCCAGCAGTTACGATCAGGGGGAAGTGGAGACCCAGTACTTC
few TRBD2 TRBJ2-7 TRBV20-1 CSAMTGTRSYEQYF TGCAGTGCTATGACCGGGACTAGATCCTACGAGCAGTACTTC
many TRBD2 TRBJ2-5 TRBV29-1 CSVDRASGRLETQYF TGCAGCGTCGACCGGGCTAGCGGGAGGTTGGAGACCCAGTACTTC
. TRBD1 TRBJ2-2 TRBV20-1 CSAIRGGNTGELFF TGCAGTGCTATTCGAGGGGGCAACACCGGGGAGCTGTTTTTT
many TRBD1 TRBJ1-2 TRBV20-1 CSADHRGANYGYTF TGCAGTGCTGATCACAGGGGCGCTAACTATGGCTACACCTTC
. . TRBJ1-5 TRBV19 CASSIGDTSNQPQHF TGTGCCAGTAGTATAGGGGACACTAGCAATCAGCCCCAGCATTTT
few TRBD1 TRBJ1-2 TRBV19 CASSMPQGLLGYGYTF TGTGCCAGTAGTATGCCACAGGGGCTGCTCGGCTATGGCTACACCTTC
many . TRBJ1-1 TRBV5-1 CASSSGARNTEAFF TGCGCCAGCTCGTCGGGGGCGAGGAACACTGAAGCTTTCTTT
. TRBD1 TRBJ1-1 TRBV29-1 CSVDNTGELAEAFF TGCAGCGTTGATAATACAGGGGAGTTGGCTGAAGCTTTCTTT
. . TRBJ2-7 TRBV20-1 CSARDLRQPYEQYF TGCAGTGCTAGAGATCTGAGACAGCCCTACGAGCAGTACTTC
. TRBD1 TRBJ1-5 TRBV5-5 CAPGQGSNQPQHF TGTGCCCCTGGACAGGGGAGCAATCAGCCCCAGCATTTT
few . TRBJ1-2 TRBV7-8 CASSLAAGGVYGYTF TGTGCCAGCAGCTTGGCCGCGGGGGGCGTCTATGGCTACACCTTC
. . TRBJ2-7 TRBV9 CASSWGRNRYEQYF TGTGCCAGCAGCTGGGGACGGAATCGCTACGAGCAGTACTTC
. . TRBJ2-2 TRBV11-2 CASSPRTELKLFF TGTGCCAGCAGCCCCCGGACAGAATTGAAGCTGTTTTTT
. . TRBJ2-2 TRBV2 CASSGFPENTGELFF TGTGCCAGCAGTGGTTTCCCAGAAAACACCGGGGAGCTGTTTTTT
few TRBD1 TRBJ1-1 TRBV7-2 CASSPRQGAGTEAFF TGTGCCAGCAGTCCTCGACAGGGTGCGGGCACTGAAGCTTTCTTT
. . TRBJ2-5 TRBV7-2 CASSPDGGETQYF TGTGCCAGCAGCCCTGACGGGGGAGAGACCCAGTACTTC
. TRBD2 TRBJ2-2 TRBV29-1 CSVTDLAGGRPGELFF TGCAGCGTGACCGACCTAGCGGGAGGGCGTCCCGGGGAGCTGTTTTTT
. TRBD1 TRBJ1-5 TRBV7-3 CASSQEGLRGVGNQPQHF TGCGCCAGCAGCCAAGAGGGGCTCAGGGGGGTCGGCAATCAGCCCCAGCATTTT
. TRBD1 TRBJ1-1 TRBV19 CASSMGTGGRVSTEAFF TGTGCCAGTAGTATGGGGACAGGGGGCAGGGTGAGCACTGAAGCTTTCTTT
once TRBD2 TRBJ2-7 TRBV6-5 CASSYPKGALAGGREQYF TGTGCCAGCAGTTACCCCAAAGGCGCACTAGCGGGGGGTCGGGAGCAGTACTTC
. . TRBJ1-2 TRBV15 CATSRGGAGSNYGYTF TGTGCCACCAGCAGAGGCGGGGCAGGGTCAAACTATGGCTACACCTTC
. . TRBJ2-7 TRBV7-9 CASSRPGILGLGGYEQYF TGTGCCAGCAGCCGACCCGGAATACTGGGCCTAGGGGGCTACGAGCAGTACTTC
. TRBD2 TRBJ2-7 TRBV6-1 CASSSGSRRSYEQYF TGTGCCAGCAGCAGCGGGAGCCGTCGGTCCTACGAGCAGTACTTC
once . TRBJ2-7 TRBV29-1 CSVEEAEGSSYEQYF TGCAGCGTTGAAGAGGCGGAGGGAAGCTCCTACGAGCAGTACTTC
. TRBD1 TRBJ1-1 TRBV25-1 CASRSQGRNTEAFF TGTGCCAGCAGATCACAGGGGCGGAACACTGAAGCTTTCTTT
few . TRBJ1-2 TRBV24-1 CASSDVDYGYTF TGTGCCAGCAGTGATGTAGACTATGGCTACACCTTC
once TRBD2 TRBJ2-7 TRBV7-9 CASSPPRERGAYEQYF TGTGCCAGCAGCCCCCCACGGGAGCGGGGGGCCTACGAGCAGTACTTC
. TRBD1 TRBJ1-1 TRBV5-1 CASSRMGQGTGEAFF TGCGCCAGCAGCCGTATGGGACAGGGAACGGGTGAAGCTTTCTTT
. . TRBJ2-2 TRBV25-1 CASSLRSAVNTGELFF TGTGCCAGCAGCCTAAGATCAGCGGTGAACACCGGGGAGCTGTTTTTT
few TRBD2 TRBJ2-5 TRBV10-3 CAISETSGGPHQETQYF TGTGCCATCAGTGAGACTAGCGGCGGCCCCCACCAAGAGACCCAGTACTTC
. . TRBJ1-5 TRBV7-9 CASSSSGDNQPQHF TGTGCCAGCAGCTCCTCGGGAGACAATCAGCCCCAGCATTTT
. TRBD1 TRBJ1-5 TRBV6-1 CASRDRGQQPQHF TGTGCCAGCAGGGACAGGGGGCAGCAGCCCCAGCATTTT
. . TRBJ1-4 TRBV2 CASSEVSGTSEKLFF TGTGCCAGCAGTGAAGTATCAGGGACTAGCGAAAAACTGTTTTTT
many . TRBJ2-6 TRBV6-5 CASSTNDGSGANVLTF TGTGCCAGCAGTACAAACGACGGCTCTGGGGCCAACGTCCTGACTTTC
. . TRBJ1-5 TRBV13 CASSVRGGNQPQHF TGTGCCAGCAGCGTCCGGGGTGGCAATCAGCCCCAGCATTTT
. . TRBJ1-5 TRBV12-3/TRBV12-4 CASSFGWTTYSNQPQHF TGTGCCAGCAGTTTTGGGTGGACCACATATAGCAATCAGCCCCAGCATTTT
. TRBD2 TRBJ2-7 TRBV5-4 CASSLAAGDAYEQYF TGTGCCAGCAGCTTGGCCGCGGGAGATGCCTACGAGCAGTACTTC
. TRBD2 TRBJ2-5 TRBV20-1 CSAGASGTQETQYF TGCAGTGCTGGGGCTAGCGGGACCCAAGAGACCCAGTACTTC
once . TRBJ1-2 TRBV12-3/TRBV12-4 CASSPQMPGRNYGYTF TGTGCCAGCAGTCCTCAGATGCCGGGACGCAACTATGGCTACACCTTC
. . TRBJ1-2 TRBV5-1 CASSGGATGVYGYTF TGCGCCAGCAGCGGAGGGGCCACGGGGGTCTATGGCTACACCTTC
once TRBD1 TRBJ1-2 TRBV2 CARPDRAIGYTF TGTGCCAGGCCGGACAGGGCCATTGGCTACACCTTC
. TRBD1 TRBJ2-5 TRBV6-1 CASSTGQGVETQYF TGTGCCAGCAGTACAGGACAGGGCGTTGAGACCCAGTACTTC